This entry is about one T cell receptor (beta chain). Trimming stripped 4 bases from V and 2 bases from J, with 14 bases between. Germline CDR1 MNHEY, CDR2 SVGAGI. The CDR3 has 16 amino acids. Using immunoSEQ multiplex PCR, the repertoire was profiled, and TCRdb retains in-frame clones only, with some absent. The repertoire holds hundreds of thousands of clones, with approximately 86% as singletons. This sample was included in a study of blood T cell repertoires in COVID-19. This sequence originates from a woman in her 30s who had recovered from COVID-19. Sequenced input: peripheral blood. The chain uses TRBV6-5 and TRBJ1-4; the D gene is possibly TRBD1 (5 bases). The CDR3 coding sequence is TGTGCCAGCAGTTTTGGGACTTCTGGGACTAATGAAAAACTGTTTTTT. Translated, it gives CASSFGTSGTNEKLFF.